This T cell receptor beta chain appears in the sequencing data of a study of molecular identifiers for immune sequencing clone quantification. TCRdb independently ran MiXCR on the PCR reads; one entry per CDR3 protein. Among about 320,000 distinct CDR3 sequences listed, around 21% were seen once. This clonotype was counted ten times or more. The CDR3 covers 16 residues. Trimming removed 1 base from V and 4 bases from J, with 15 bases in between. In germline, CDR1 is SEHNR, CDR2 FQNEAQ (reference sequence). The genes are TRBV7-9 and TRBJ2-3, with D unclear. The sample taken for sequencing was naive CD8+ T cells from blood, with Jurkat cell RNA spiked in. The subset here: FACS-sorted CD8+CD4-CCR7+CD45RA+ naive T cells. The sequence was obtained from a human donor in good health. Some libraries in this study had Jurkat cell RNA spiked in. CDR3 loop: CASSLGLGIVPDTQYF. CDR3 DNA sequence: TGTGCCAGCAGCTTAGGCTTGGGTATCGTCCCAGATACGCAGTATTTT.